One and the same sample provided the 21 T cell receptor beta chains below, sequenced in a study of shared clonotypes between healthy human individuals. Some clones are missing from TCRdb's copy, which holds only in-frame ones; the method was immunoSEQ multiplex PCR. The sample carries under 2.5 million clones, around 92% recorded once. The sequenced sample consisted of naive CD4+ T cells from PBMCs. The subset was: CD45RA+ positively selected. These receptors were obtained from a man between 18 and 29 years old in good health. Some clones in this sample may be carry-over from other donors' samples.

The chain carries TRBV5-1 and TRBJ2-6, with a possible D match to TRBD1 (6 bases). The CDR3 is made up of 18 amino acids. CDR1 is SGHRS, CDR2 YFSETQ, per germline. The ends were cut back, 3 bases at V and 2 bases at J, with 18 bases in the middle. In nucleotides, the CDR3 is TGCGCCAGCAGCTGGGGGCTACAAAGGGATGCTGGGGCCAACGTCCTGACTTTC. Its translation: CASSWGLQRDAGANVLTF.

This rearrangement joins TRBV2 to TRBJ2-3; D gene unclear. With 4 bases removed from V and 1 base from J, the gap between germline ends came to 9 bases. This CDR3 spans 14 amino acids. Germline V gene data show CDR1 as SNHLY and CDR2 as FYNNEI. CDR3 amino acids: CASSGPTGTDTQYF. The CDR3 DNA reads TGTGCCAGCAGTGGGCCCACCGGCACAGATACGCAGTATTTT.

The rearrangement links TRBV7-2 to TRBJ2-4; D gene ambiguous. Germline V gives CDR1 SGHTA, CDR2 FQGNSA. This CDR3 contains 14 residues. Trimming pared 1 base from V and 7 bases from J, leaving 11 bases between. The CDR3 loop reads CASSLGAPLNIQYF. CDR3 DNA sequence: TGTGCCAGCAGCTTAGGAGCCCCATTGAACATTCAGTACTTC. The full variable domain, its missing parts supplied by reference TRBV7-2 and TRBJ2-4, is GAGVSQSPSNKVTEKGKDVELRCDPISGHTALYWYRQSLGQGLEFLIYFQGNSAPDKSGLPSDRFSAERTGGSVSTLTIQRTQQEDSAVYLCASSLGAPLNIQYFGAGTRLSVL.

The chain employs TRBV7-2 and TRBJ2-7, with D possibly TRBD2 on 7 matching bases. V was cut by 8 bases and J by 3 bases, with 20 bases left in between. The CDR3 sequence is 15 residues long. The V gene's germline CDR1 is SGHTA and CDR2 FQGNSA. The CDR3: CASSLGGLWHYEQYF. CDR3 DNA sequence: TGTGCCAGCTCATTGGGGGGGCTGTGGCACTACGAGCAGTACTTC.

V usage is TRBV7-3 and J usage is TRBJ2-7, with 8 bases aligning to TRBD1. Germline V lookup: CDR1 SGHTA, CDR2 FQGTGA. The CDR3 contains 14 residues. With V trimmed by 5 bases and J by 12 bases, 15 bases remained unmatched. CDR3 protein: CASSPGQGLAPLYF. CDR3 coding DNA: TGTGCCAGCAGCCCCGGACAGGGTCTAGCCCCTCTGTACTTC.

The rearrangement joins TRBV7-8 to TRBJ2-7, with D uncertain. Germline V gives CDR1 SGHVS, CDR2 FQNEAQ. V lost 5 bases and J 0 bases, leaving 11 bases between the germline ends. The CDR3 has 14 amino acids. The DNA for the CDR3 is TGTGCCAGCAGCCCGCGGACCAGCTCCTACGAGCAGTACTTC. Amino acid sequence: CASSPRTSSYEQYF.

The rearrangement links TRBV7-8 to TRBJ2-5; the match to TRBD1 covers 7 bases. The length of the CDR3 is 16 residues. CDR1 is SGHVS, CDR2 FQNEAQ, per germline. After removal of 1 base from V and 4 bases from J, the junction contained 9 bases not matched to a gene. DNA for the CDR3: TGTGCCAGCAGCTTAGGGGAGAAGACAGGGCCAGAGACCCAGTACTTC. Residues: CASSLGEKTGPETQYF. Looking up the rest from reference TRBV7-8 and TRBJ2-5 gives the full variable domain: GAGVSQSPRYKVAKRGQDVALRCDPISGHVSLFWYQQALGQGPEFLTYFQNEAQLDKSGLPSDRFFAERPEGSVSTLKIQRTQQEDSAVYLCASSLGEKTGPETQYFGPGTRLLVL.

V is TRBV5-4 and J is TRBJ2-1, with 8 bases aligning to TRBD2. Germline CDR1 reads SGHNT; CDR2 reads YYREEE (reference sequence). CDR3 size: 14 residues. V gave up 4 bases and J gave up 6 bases; unmatched junction bases: 6. In DNA form, the CDR3 reads TGTGCCAGCAGCCCGGGAGGGCAGGTCAATGAGCAGTTCTTC. This gives the protein CASSPGGQVNEQFF.

In this sample, this clone turned up a few times. Within the sample, other DNA sequences also encode this same CDR3. The rearrangement links TRBV5-1 to TRBJ1-1; D is unclear. This CDR3 contains 14 residues. Trimming left V 0 bases short and J 1 base short, with 7 bases between. CDR1 is SGHRS and CDR2 is YFSETQ in the germline V gene. CDR3 sequence: CASSLAPGNTEAFF. The CDR3 bases are TGCGCCAGCAGCTTGGCCCCGGGGAACACTGAAGCTTTCTTT.

The chain carries TRBV30 and TRBJ1-5; 7 nucleotides line up with TRBD1. V was clipped by 2 bases and J by 1 base; unmatched bases: 5. Germline CDR1 GTSNPN, CDR2 SVGIG (reference sequence). The CDR3 contains 15 residues. The CDR3 spells CAWSPMDRSNQPQHF. The CDR3 coding sequence is TGTGCCTGGAGTCCTATGGACAGGAGCAATCAGCCCCAGCATTTT.

The CDR3 here is CATHWTSGRAVELFF. For the CDR3, the DNA is TGTGCCACCCATTGGACTAGCGGGAGGGCCGTGGAGCTGTTTTTT. The V gene is TRBV28, the J gene TRBJ2-2; 15 nucleotides agree with TRBD2. The CDR3 extends over 15 amino acids. The trim removed 10 bases at V and 10 bases at J, leaving 10 bases unmatched. The germline gives CDR1 MDHEN, CDR2 SYDVKM. Full variable domain (rest looked up from reference TRBV28 and TRBJ2-2): DVKVTQSSRYLVKRTGEKVFLECVQDMDHENMFWYRQDPGLGLRLIYFSYDVKMKEKGDIPEGYSVSREKKERFSLILESASTNQTSMYLCATHWTSGRAVELFFGEGSRLTVL.

This clone was recorded once. The gene calls are TRBV6-6 and TRBJ1-4; the D is unclear. There are 12 residues in the CDR3. The V gene lost 4 bases and the J gene lost 8 bases, with 8 bases spanning the gap. CDR1 and CDR2 (germline): MNHNY, SVGAGI (reference sequence). CDR3 nucleotides: TGTGCCAGCAGTTCCTCCGGGGAAAAACTGTTTTTT. Translated, it gives CASSSSGEKLFF.

This chain links TRBV30 with TRBJ2-4, with D perhaps matching TRBD2 (5 bases). V lost 3 bases and J 6 bases, leaving 15 bases between the germline ends. The CDR3 length is 14 residues. Per the germline V gene, CDR1 is GTSNPN and CDR2 is SVGIG (reference sequence). CDR3 nucleotide sequence: TGTGCCTGGAGATCGAGGCTTGGAGGAAACATTCAGTACTTC. This translates into CAWRSRLGGNIQYF.

A remark on this clone: The identical CDR3 is also encoded by other nucleotide sequences in the sample. V gene TRBV30 combines with J gene TRBJ1-5; the match to TRBD1 covers 7 bases. The germline V gene encodes CDR1 GTSNPN and CDR2 SVGIG (reference sequence). V dropped 1 base and J dropped 2; count of bases not matched to a gene: 2. CDR3 length equals 14 residues. CDR3: CAWSAGQGNQPQHF. The CDR3 DNA is TGTGCCTGGAGTGCCGGACAGGGCAATCAGCCCCAGCATTTT.

In regard to this clone: The sample has other DNA sequences that encode this CDR3 too. This chain uses TRBV5-1 with TRBJ2-7; 7 bases are a match to TRBD2. Germline V gene lookup returns CDR1 SGHRS and CDR2 YFSETQ. This CDR3 region has 15 residues. Unmatched junction bases numbered 6, after V lost 0 bases and J lost 3 bases. The CDR3 coding sequence is TGCGCCAGCAGCTTGGTTGGTACGGGAGGCTACGAGCAGTACTTC. This translates into CASSLVGTGGYEQYF.

V and J are TRBV7-6 and TRBJ1-4, with D hard to call. In germline, CDR1 is SGHVS, CDR2 FNYEAQ. Trimming removed 5 bases at V and 4 bases at J, with 8 bases between. This CDR3 region has 13 residues. The CDR3 sequence is CASSLNYNEKLFF. DNA for the CDR3: TGTGCCAGCAGCCTGAACTATAATGAAAAACTGTTTTTT. Full variable domain (remainder filled in from reference TRBV7-6 and TRBJ1-4): GAGVSQSPRYKVTKRGQDVALRCDPISGHVSLYWYRQALGQGPEFLTYFNYEAQQDKSGLPNDRFSAERPEGSISTLTIQRTEQRDSAMYRCASSLNYNEKLFFGSGTQLSVL.

Worth noting for this clone: Other DNA variants within this sample encode the same CDR3. The rearrangement uses TRBV5-4 and TRBJ2-7; no clear D gene. The CDR3 is 13 amino acids. V shed 0 bases and J shed 4 bases, with 8 bases lying between them. Germline assignment: CDR1 SGHNT and CDR2 YYREEE (reference sequence). CDR3: CASSLGLVYEQYF. The CDR3, as DNA: TGTGCCAGCAGCTTGGGTCTGGTGTACGAGCAGTACTTC.

The genes are TRBV5-1 and TRBJ1-1; 8 bases agree with TRBD1. The ends lost 6 bases at V and 5 bases at J; junction bases unmatched: 12. The CDR3 is 15 residues long. CDR1 is SGHRS, CDR2 YFSETQ, per germline. The CDR3: CASNPDGQGGTEAFF. DNA of the CDR3: TGCGCCAGCAACCCCGATGGACAGGGCGGAACTGAAGCTTTCTTT.

J is TRBJ1-2 and V is TRBV20-1; D gene uncertain. The CDR3 extends over 11 amino acids. V lost 7 bases and J lost 7, with 13 bases in between. Germline V gene data show CDR1 as DFQATT and CDR2 as SNEGSKA (reference sequence). The CDR3 DNA sequence: TGCAGTGTTCCCCCTTCCGGTGGCTACACCTTC. Its translation: CSVPPSGGYTF.

To note about this clone: This specimen includes other DNA sequences encoding the same CDR3. V and J are TRBV7-2 and TRBJ1-1, with 8 bases lining up with TRBD1. This CDR3 contains 14 residues. Germline CDR1 and CDR2: SGHTA and FQGNSA. Germline trimming cut 5 bases from V and 1 base from J; bases unmatched to any gene: 3. The CDR3 spells CASSIDRGNTEAFF. In DNA, the CDR3 is TGTGCCAGCAGCATAGACAGGGGGAACACTGAAGCTTTCTTT.

The J gene is TRBJ2-2, the V gene TRBV7-9; possibly TRBD2 for D (6 bases). V lost 5 bases to trimming and J lost 8 bases, with 30 bases between them. From germline, CDR1 is SEHNR and CDR2 FQNEAQ (reference sequence). The CDR3 extends over 19 amino acids. CDR3 loop: CASSPPLPRDFSYRGELFF. For the CDR3, the DNA is TGTGCCAGCAGCCCCCCGCTGCCCCGGGACTTCTCTTACCGTGGGGAGCTGTTTTTT.